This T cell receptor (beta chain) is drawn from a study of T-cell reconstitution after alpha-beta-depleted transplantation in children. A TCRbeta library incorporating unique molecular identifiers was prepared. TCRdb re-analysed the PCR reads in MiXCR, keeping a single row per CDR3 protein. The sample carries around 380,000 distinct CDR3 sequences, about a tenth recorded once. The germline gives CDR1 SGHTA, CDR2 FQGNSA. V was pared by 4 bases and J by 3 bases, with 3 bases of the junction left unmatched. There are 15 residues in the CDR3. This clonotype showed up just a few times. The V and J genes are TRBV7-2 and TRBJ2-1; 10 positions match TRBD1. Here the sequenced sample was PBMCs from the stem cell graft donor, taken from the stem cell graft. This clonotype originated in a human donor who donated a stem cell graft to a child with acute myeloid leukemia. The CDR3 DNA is TGTGCCAGCAGCTGGGACAGGGGATTCTACAATGAGCAGTTCTTC. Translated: CASSWDRGFYNEQFF.